Presented here are 16 T cell receptor beta chains from one specimen sequenced in a study of beta chain features in type 1 diabetes. Study-wide results and limits: Moderately but significantly shorter TCRB CDR3s were found in Type 1 diabetes patients in all four CD4+ subsets.

Antigens for these TCRs are unknown. Reverse transcribing all isolated RNA meant expressed TCRB transcripts were sequenced. Clones were read by immunoSEQ multiplex PCR, and TCRdb kept only the in-frame ones, dropping some. The profile shows 600,000 or so clones, under 15% of them singletons. Sequenced input: naive CD4+ T cells from blood. These receptors were taken from a man aged 25 to 40 with type 1 diabetes.

This clone was detected a few times. The chain links TRBV7-2 to TRBJ1-5; 9 positions agree with TRBD1. V dropped 5 bases and J dropped 0; count of bases not matched to a gene: 5. Germline CDR1 reads SGHTA; CDR2 reads FQGNSA. This CDR3 is 16 amino acids long. As DNA, the CDR3 is TGTGCCAGCAGCCCACGACAGGGGGTTAGCAATCAGCCCCAGCATTTT. Amino acid sequence: CASSPRQGVSNQPQHF.

The gene calls are TRBV7-8 and TRBJ1-6; D remains unclear. This CDR3 spans 16 amino acids. V lost 6 bases, J lost 6 bases, and 18 bases lay in between. Germline V lookup: CDR1 SGHVS, CDR2 FQNEAQ. CDR3: CASSPPEAARNSPLHF. The CDR3 region has the DNA TGTGCCAGCAGTCCCCCTGAGGCAGCTCGTAATTCACCCCTCCACTTT.

The V gene is TRBV18, the J gene TRBJ2-1, with 8 bases identical to TRBD1. The V segment lost 3 bases and the J segment 6 bases; nucleotides outside the gene matches: 7. In germline, CDR1 is KGHSH, CDR2 LQKENI. The CDR3 totals 15 residues. The CDR3: CASSPTGENTNEQFF. As DNA, the CDR3 is TGTGCCAGCTCACCGACAGGGGAAAACACCAATGAGCAGTTCTTC.

About this clone itself: One end of the junction is discordant with germline, which a read error may explain. The chain uses TRBV9 and TRBJ2-6, with D unresolved. CDR3 length: 8 amino acids. CDR1 is SGDLS and CDR2 is YYNGEE in the germline V gene. The chain's CDR3 is CASRVLTF. The CDR3 coding sequence is TGTGCCAGCCGCGTCCTGACTTTC.

The J gene is TRBJ2-5, the V gene TRBV19; no reliable D call. V was shortened by 5 bases and J by 4 bases, with 11 bases between the two germline ends. Germline V gene lookup returns CDR1 LNHDA and CDR2 SQIVND (reference sequence). The CDR3 is 13 amino acids. The CDR3 sequence: CASSLRELETQYF. CDR3 DNA sequence: TGTGCCAGTAGTCTAAGGGAATTAGAGACCCAGTACTTC.

This clone was observed a handful of times. The V and J genes are TRBV25-1 and TRBJ2-7, with D possibly being TRBD1 (5 bases). Germline assignment: CDR1 MGHDK and CDR2 SYGVNS. The CDR3 totals 14 residues. V lost 1 base and J 7 bases, leaving 14 bases between the germline ends. The CDR3 DNA is TGTGCCAGCAGTGAATCTGAATGGGGCCGGGAGCAGTACTTC. Amino acids: CASSESEWGREQYF.

Details on this clone: This sample also contains other DNA sequences that code for the same CDR3. The V and J genes are TRBV2 and TRBJ2-3; D gene unclear. CDR1 is SNHLY and CDR2 is FYNNEI in the germline V gene. The V end was cut by 5 bases, the J end by 2 bases, with 8 bases between. The CDR3 is 13 residues long. For the CDR3, the DNA is TGTGCCAGCAGTCTAGAGTCCACAGATACGCAGTATTTT. Translated, it gives CASSLESTDTQYF.

The genes are TRBV7-2 and TRBJ2-7, with 7 positions matching TRBD1. Trimming cost V 3 bases and J 1 base; bases outside gene matches: 3. CDR1 and CDR2 (germline): SGHTA, FQGNSA. The CDR3 has 14 residues. The CDR3 nucleotides read TGTGCCAGCAGCTTTCGACAGGGATCCTACGAGCAGTACTTC. It codes for CASSFRQGSYEQYF.

In regard to this clone: Other DNA sequences of this sample code for an identical CDR3. The gene calls are TRBV19 and TRBJ1-4; D remains unclear. The CDR3 sequence is 11 residues long. V lost 3 bases to trimming and J lost 8 bases, with 4 bases between them. In germline, CDR1 is LNHDA, CDR2 SQIVND (reference sequence). DNA of the CDR3: TGTGCCAGTAGTATCGGCGAAAAACTGTTTTTT. This translates into CASSIGEKLFF.

The table lists this clone with a few counts. V and J are TRBV7-8 and TRBJ2-1; D might be TRBD1 (5 bases). This CDR3 region has 15 residues. Trimming shortened V by 3 bases and J by 2 bases, and 11 bases separated the two germline ends. In germline, CDR1 is SGHVS, CDR2 FQNEAQ. This CDR3 is CASSFGALTYNEQFF. CDR3 nucleotide sequence: TGTGCCAGCAGCTTTGGGGCCCTGACCTACAATGAGCAGTTCTTC.

V and J are TRBV7-9 and TRBJ2-7; no clear D. V lost 4 bases and J 4 bases, leaving 11 bases between the germline ends. From germline, CDR1 is SEHNR and CDR2 FQNEAQ (reference sequence). This CDR3 has 13 residues. CDR3 sequence: CASSWMASYEQYF. CDR3 bases: TGTGCCAGCAGCTGGATGGCATCTTACGAGCAGTACTTC.

This clone turned up a few times. The V and J genes are TRBV5-1 and TRBJ2-2; D gene uncertain. This CDR3 is 16 amino acids long. Deletions cut 0 bases from V and 0 bases from J, with 9 bases between. Per the germline V gene, CDR1 is SGHRS and CDR2 is YFSETQ. CDR3: CASSLVRHANTGELFF. The CDR3 nucleotides read TGCGCCAGCAGCTTGGTTCGTCACGCGAACACCGGGGAGCTGTTTTTT.

This clone came up a few times. The chain joins TRBV6-5 to TRBJ2-7; maybe TRBD2 (5 bases). CDR3 size: 15 residues. Germline CDR1 MNHEY, CDR2 SVGAGI. V was cut by 0 bases and J by 2 bases, with 11 bases left in between. CDR3 sequence: CASSYSGRGTYEQYF. The CDR3 DNA reads as TGTGCCAGCAGTTACTCGGGGAGAGGGACCTACGAGCAGTACTTC.

About this clone itself: A read error may produce the germline difference seen at one junction end. The genes are TRBV7-2 and TRBJ1-5; 7 bases are a match to TRBD1. Per the germline V gene, CDR1 is SGHTA and CDR2 is FQGNSA. There are 12 residues in the CDR3. CDR3 in DNA: TGTGCCAGCAGTTCCCCGGGACAGCACCTCTATTTT. Translated: CASSSPGQHLYF.

The chain recombines TRBV15 with TRBJ1-6; D is unclear. The V and J ends lost 0 bases and 11 bases respectively, with 20 bases between them. CDR3 length: 17 residues. Germline V gene sequence: CDR1 LNHNV, CDR2 YYDKDF (reference sequence). The CDR3 here is CATSRDKLRGYGTPLHF. In nucleotides, the CDR3 is TGTGCCACCAGCAGAGACAAGCTCCGCGGCTACGGGACACCCCTCCACTTT.

This clone has only a few counts. The chain carries TRBV5-1 and TRBJ2-5; 9 bases fit TRBD2. The germline gives CDR1 SGHRS, CDR2 YFSETQ. V dropped 0 bases and J dropped 5; count of bases not matched to a gene: 8. This CDR3 is 16 amino acids long. The CDR3 is CASSLAALAGFETQYF. The CDR3 DNA reads TGCGCCAGCAGCTTGGCAGCACTAGCGGGTTTTGAGACCCAGTACTTC.